The following is a T cell receptor (beta chain) sequence with its context. This clone is a singleton in its sample. The antigen it binds to is not known. The input lacks base qualities; no much larger clone sits a single base away. This sample stems from a study of T cell responses to AZD1222 COVID-19 vaccine (dated by TCRdb to the early 2020s). Study-level background: A total of roughly 240 trial participants underwent TCR sequencing, of whom around 200 received two doses of AZD1222 and approximately 25 received two doses of the MenACWY control vaccine. Trial participants were enrolled into age subgroups of 18-55, 56-69 and 70-plus years, which contained around 140, 26 and 57 TCR-sequenced participants, respectively.

Between the V and J ends, shortened by 5 bases and 0 bases respectively, the junction contains 11 bases. The CDR3 measures 14 amino acids from cysteine to phenylalanine. CDR3 DNA is the only sequence kept; it has 42 bases, read in frame from the first base. As encoded in the germline V gene, CDR1 is ENHRY while CDR2 is SYGVKD. The CDR3 regions of human TCRbeta chains were analyzed by immunosequencing. The published analysis was carried out like this. TCRs in the repertoires were matched against a reference library of SARS-CoV-2-specific TCRs that had been generated with the MIRA antigen-specificity platform. Breadth meant the fraction of unique TCRs that were SARS-CoV-2-associated, whereas depth meant the fraction of total T cells that were SARS-CoV-2-associated. Each spike-specific TCR was assigned to its reactive spike region and to a CD4 or CD8 class using the MIRA data. Log10-transformed breadth and depth values were compared by one-way ANOVA with Sidak's multiple comparisons tests. TCRdb limited this immuneACCESS table to in-frame rearrangements with V and J called. A share of clones is missing; checked studies link under half to unresolved V genes, and the rest is unexplained. V, J and clone size are those of that table, while D and trimming were read from the DNA. The sample yields around 50,000 clones; roughly 90% were counted once. About 5% of the sample is held by the ten biggest clonotypes.

The time point label for this specimen denotes: about 28 days (+/-7) after the second vaccine dose. AZD1222 recipients whose second dose came at about 4 weeks and those whose second dose came at about 12 weeks were combined into one group, since spike-specific TCR depth and breadth did not differ between the two schedules. The vaccinee samples were drawn from two UK trials, COV001 and COV002, one of which was a single-blind randomized controlled phase 2/3 trial testing AZD1222 (ChAdOx1 nCoV-19) in healthy adults. For TCRbeta chain sequencing, PBMC samples from trial participants were taken at day 0 and at day 28 after the second dose. Broader findings and caveats from the paper: Spike-specific TCR breadth and depth rose significantly after two AZD1222 doses compared with day 0 and with MenACWY recipients. Conclusions about previously exposed vaccinees are limited, since just a handful of AZD1222 recipients were seropositive for SARS-CoV-2 at baseline. The whole spike protein was spanned by vaccine-associated CD4 TCRs, and dominant responses were seen in regions 160-218 and 743-854. Nearly half of unique spike-specific TCRs reportedly recognized epitopes outside regions mutated in the B.1.351 and B.1.1.7 variants. Participants were mostly white British and included more females than males, and it was suggested by the authors that clonal diversity may have been underestimated. The 56-69-year group was small, and its depth increase did not reach significance, likely because of low power. Because no samples from the day 14 peak response were available, repertoires could be characterized only after the peak T cell response.

This clonotype was obtained from an adult who received the AZD1222 COVID-19 vaccine. The sequence joins TRBV10-3 to TRBJ2-7; TRBD2 is a weak D gene call, 5 bases matching. The sequencing used peripheral blood, collected 28 days after the second AZD1222 dose. In nucleotides, the sequence is TGTGCCATCAGTCCCCGGGATACCTCCTACGAGCAGTACTTC. This codes for CAISPRDTSYEQYF.